This TCR beta chain was captured in a study of identical twins. Study results and caveats: Models underestimated how often monozygotic twins shared out-of-frame TCR alpha. Abundant beta clonotypes from cord blood bore fewer insertions; memory repertoires lacked this pattern.

Trimming left V 3 bases short and J 0 bases short, with 10 bases between. CDR1 and CDR2 (germline): LNHDA, SQIVND (reference sequence). The CDR3 is 15 amino acids. MiXCR was run by TCRdb on the 5' RACE reads, yielding one entry per CDR3 protein. The sample holds about 530,000 distinct CDR3 sequences, 20% to 25% seen once. With regard to this clonotype: What it recognizes is unknown.

This sample was shared with a second study, whose subject was yellow fever vaccine responses in identical twins.

The material sequenced was CD4+ T cells sorted from blood. The TCR originated in a young woman in good health. The chain recombines TRBV19 with TRBJ2-3, with D possibly being TRBD1 (5 bases). The CDR3 protein is CASSIGQGSTDTQYF. The CDR3 DNA sequence: TGTGCCAGTAGTATTGGCCAGGGAAGCACAGATACGCAGTATTTT.